What follows is one TCR beta chain and its context. The table lists this clone with a few counts. Its specific antigen is unknown. Base qualities are missing; no much larger clone stands one base away. TCRbeta CDR3 regions were amplified from genomic DNA using the immunoSEQ Assay, a bias-controlled multiplex PCR. The authors' pipeline ran thus. Within the assay, amplification of reference gene primers was used to estimate how many nucleated cells each sample contained. To quantify the absolute abundance of each unique TCRbeta CDR3 rearrangement, sequence reads were collapsed and filtered. For each sample, productive Simpson clonality was calculated as the square root of Simpson's diversity index across productive rearrangements. Entries here come from immuneACCESS through TCRdb and include only in-frame sequences with V and J called. Some clones fail to appear in such tables; in the studies checked, an unresolved V gene covers under half of the shortfall, and the cause of the remainder is unknown. V and J calls and clone size are those listed in that table; D and trimming were worked out from the DNA. Here the sample has over 350,000 clones; 85% to 90% occur a single time. More than 1% of the sample is held by the ten biggest clonotypes.

Enrolling through a virtual design, the prospective study's participants ranged in age from roughly 18 to 95 years and lived across roughly 23 United States geographic areas. Cohort assignment in the prospective study relied on participant-reported clinical history from a screening survey and a study questionnaire. For ImmuneRACE Cohort 3, a participant was defined as recovered based on two consecutive negative NP/OP PCR tests, clearance by a healthcare professional, or resolution of symptoms. Each participant in the prospective study had whole blood, serum and a nasopharyngeal or oropharyngeal swab collected by mobile phlebotomists. Participants in the prospective study had the option to provide additional blood draws and questionnaires over an approximately two-month period. Before DNA extraction, prospective study blood samples were shipped either frozen or at room temperature. The sample comes from a study of blood T cell repertoires in COVID-19 (dated by TCRdb to 2018 to 2021). Looking at the study overall: The collaborator samples originated in the United States, Italy and Spain and spanned the acute and convalescent phases of COVID-19. Deeply sampled blood TCRbeta repertoires from subjects exposed to, actively infected with, or recovered from COVID-19 were included in the dataset. The material from the prospective study consisted of cDNA or gDNA derived from T cells, B-cell-depleted T cells, or PBMCs. Sample metadata almost always included a de-identified subject ID, COVID-19 status, age in years and sex. Samples came from the ongoing ImmuneRACE study (first 160 participants) plus 1,254 subjects from 6 global collaborators. Where available, HLA class I and class II types were obtained from metadata supplied by the sample provider rather than from assay-based typing. The repertoires were made available in a free public database intended to serve as a resource for research on the immune response to SARS-CoV-2. Overall study results and their limits: How much clinical and demographic metadata was included differed by source and by participant, and the metadata was provided uncurated.

CDR1 and CDR2, per the germline V gene (reference sequence), are PRHDT and FYEKMQ. V loses 0 bases, J loses 5 bases, and the germline ends lie 11 bases apart. Taken from cysteine to phenylalanine, the CDR3 has 14 residues. Of the read, only the CDR3 DNA is kept; its 42 bases are in frame from base 1. The TCR was taken from a woman between 18 and 29 years old who had recovered from COVID-19. The receptor chain draws on TRBV13 and TRBJ2-7, and TRBD2 may be the D gene, going by 6 matching bases. Sequenced: PBMCs or T cells enriched from blood (not recorded which). The nucleotide sequence is given as TGTGCCAGCAGCTTAGGTAGACTAGTCAACGAGCAGTACTTC. Its translation is CASSLGRLVNEQYF.